The next 23 T cell receptor beta chains were all read from a single sample in a study of cytomegalovirus exposure and HLA in healthy donors. The PCR ran on 60 Vbeta and 13 Jbeta primers. TCRdb's table, derived via immunoSEQ multiplex PCR, lists solely in-frame clones and lacks some. The table records around 180,000 clones, more than 65% of them present only once. Sequences were obtained from PBMCs. Receptor source: a girl aged 2 to 10 in good health and CMV-seropositive.

This clone appeared a few times. The chain couples TRBV5-1 to TRBJ1-1; D remains unclear. Germline CDR1 reads SGHRS; CDR2 reads YFSETQ. Trimming left V 0 bases short and J 7 bases short, with 10 bases between. The CDR3 totals 13 residues. DNA for the CDR3: TGCGCCAGCAGCTTGGTATACGGGGATGAAGCTTTCTTT. Translating it yields CASSLVYGDEAFF.

The table lists this clone with a few counts. The chain employs TRBV28 and TRBJ2-3, with 7 positions matching TRBD2. The CDR3 is 16 residues long. Looked up from germline, CDR1 is MDHEN and CDR2 is SYDVKM. J gave up 0 bases and V 3 bases, and 6 bases lay outside the gene matches. The CDR3: CASSFRTGGSTDTQYF. The DNA of the CDR3 is TGTGCCAGCAGTTTCCGGACGGGAGGAAGCACAGATACGCAGTATTTT.

CDR3 sequence (DNA): TGTGCCAGCAGCGCGGGCAGGGGGCTCGGCACAGATACGCAGTATTTT. Translation gives CASSAGRGLGTDTQYF. V is TRBV9 and J is TRBJ2-3; TRBD1 matches at 8 bases. The CDR3 contains 16 residues. V gave up 3 bases and J gave up 1 base; unmatched junction bases: 7. Germline V gene lookup returns CDR1 SGDLS and CDR2 YYNGEE. The whole variable domain, filled in from reference TRBV9 and TRBJ2-3, reads DSGVTQTPKHLITATGQRVTLRCSPRSGDLSVYWYQQSLDQGLQFLIQYYNGEERAKGNILERFSAQQFPDLHSELNLSSLELGDSALYFCASSAGRGLGTDTQYFGPGTRLTVL.

The V call is TRBV5-6, the J call TRBJ2-7; 7 bases fit TRBD1. V shed 4 bases and J 3 bases; nucleotides not matched to a gene: 10. The CDR3 totals 15 residues. Per germline, CDR1 SGHDT and CDR2 YYEEEE. The CDR3 nucleotides are TGTGCCAGCAGCCGCTCGGGGACAGTCCACTACGAGCAGTACTTC. Translated, it gives CASSRSGTVHYEQYF.

A remark on this clone: Other DNA sequences within the sample encode an identical CDR3. The chain links TRBV18 to TRBJ2-5; D may be TRBD1 (5 bases). The CDR3 has 13 residues. CDR1 is KGHSH, CDR2 LQKENI, per germline. Deletions cut 6 bases from V and 2 bases from J, with 10 bases between. The CDR3 sequence is CASSPGQQETQYF. The CDR3 DNA reads TGTGCCAGCTCCCCAGGACAACAAGAGACCCAGTACTTC.

This rearrangement joins TRBV19 to TRBJ1-5; D gene ambiguous. The CDR3 has 14 amino acids. CDR1 and CDR2 from the germline V gene are LNHDA and SQIVND (reference sequence). V lost 8 bases and J lost 0, with 11 bases in between. The CDR3 bases are TGTGCCAGTTGTGGCGGCTATAGCAATCAGCCCCAGCATTTT. Protein: CASCGGYSNQPQHF.

This clone was recorded a few times. The CDR3 region is CASTRGANTEAFF. CDR3 in DNA: TGTGCCAGCACCCGGGGGGCGAACACTGAAGCTTTCTTT. The chain combines TRBV6-1 with TRBJ1-1; the D gene is possibly TRBD1 (6 bases). The germline V gene has CDR1 MNHNS and CDR2 SASEGT. V lost 7 bases and J lost 1, with 10 bases in between. The CDR3 totals 13 residues.

Comments on this clone: The junction does not match germline at one end; this may be a read error. The J gene is TRBJ2-7, the V gene TRBV7-3; tentative D call: TRBD2 (5 bases). The CDR3 runs to 14 residues. Germline CDR1 and CDR2: SGHTA and FQGTGA. The CDR3 DNA follows: TGTTCCAGCAGCTTAGAGGGTGGGGCCTACGAGCAGTACTTC. This encodes CSSSLEGGAYEQYF.

This clone came up a few times. This chain joins TRBV6-1 and TRBJ1-1; no clear D. The V end lost 9 bases, the J end lost 1 base, and 12 bases lay between the germline ends. Germline loops: CDR1 MNHNS, CDR2 SASEGT. CDR3 length: 13 amino acids. The CDR3 sequence is CASRTEGNTEAFF. In DNA form, the CDR3 reads TGTGCCAGTCGGACGGAGGGGAACACTGAAGCTTTCTTT.

J is TRBJ2-7 and V is TRBV5-6, with TRBD1 matching 8 bases. The CDR3 has 15 amino acids. The germline V gene has CDR1 SGHDT and CDR2 YYEEEE. Trimming removed 6 bases from V and 5 bases from J; junction bases left unmatched: 13. The CDR3: CASNRLQGARDEQYF. In DNA form, the CDR3 reads TGTGCCAGCAACAGACTCCAGGGGGCCAGGGACGAGCAGTACTTC.

V is TRBV28 and J is TRBJ1-2; the match to TRBD1 covers 9 bases. With V trimmed by 2 bases and J by 8 bases, 12 bases remained unmatched. Germline V gene data show CDR1 as MDHEN and CDR2 as SYDVKM. The CDR3 is 16 residues long. In nucleotides, the CDR3 is TGTGCCAGCAGTTTAACTACCGGGACAGGGAGGTTCGGCTACACCTTC. This codes for CASSLTTGTGRFGYTF.

The V gene is TRBV5-1, the J gene TRBJ2-2, with 7 bases identical to TRBD1. CDR3 length equals 15 residues. J gave up 3 bases and V 2 bases, and 4 bases lay outside the gene matches. Per germline, CDR1 SGHRS and CDR2 YFSETQ. CDR3 sequence reads: CASSFDRVYTGELFF. DNA for the CDR3: TGCGCCAGCAGCTTCGACAGGGTGTACACCGGGGAGCTGTTTTTT. The whole variable domain, remainder taken from reference TRBV5-1 and TRBJ2-2, is KAGVTQTPRYLIKTRGQQVTLSCSPISGHRSVSWYQQTPGQGLQFLFEYFSETQRNKGNFPGRFSGRQFSNSRSEMNVSTLELGDSALYLCASSFDRVYTGELFFGEGSRLTVL.

The chain uses TRBV28 and TRBJ2-5, with 10 bases that match TRBD2. The CDR3 spans 21 residues. Germline V gene lookup returns CDR1 MDHEN and CDR2 SYDVKM. The V and J ends lost 5 bases and 0 bases, in that order; junction bases with no gene match: 21. CDR3 nucleotides: TGTGCCAGCAGTCCAGAAGGGCTAGCGGGAGTCAAAGGAGGGTACCAAGAGACCCAGTACTTC. Amino acids: CASSPEGLAGVKGGYQETQYF.

V gene TRBV5-6 combines with J gene TRBJ2-3; tentatively, D is TRBD2 (5 bases). Trimming took 4 bases from V and 4 from J, leaving 19 bases between them. Germline CDR1 SGHDT, CDR2 YYEEEE. CDR3 length equals 16 residues. The CDR3 nucleotides are TGTGCCAGCAGCCCCCGGGGTAGCAAGCCCCCAGATACGCAGTATTTT. This gives the protein CASSPRGSKPPDTQYF.

V is TRBV5-1 and J is TRBJ2-1, with 8 bases identical to TRBD2. J was trimmed by 7 bases and V by 4 bases; bases with no gene match: 10. CDR3 length equals 15 residues. Germline V gives CDR1 SGHRS, CDR2 YFSETQ. CDR3 DNA: TGCGCCAGCAGCCCCGCTCGGGGGGGCGGGAATGAGCAGTTCTTC. Protein sequence: CASSPARGGGNEQFF. The full variable domain, rest sourced from reference TRBV5-1 and TRBJ2-1, is KAGVTQTPRYLIKTRGQQVTLSCSPISGHRSVSWYQQTPGQGLQFLFEYFSETQRNKGNFPGRFSGRQFSNSRSEMNVSTLELGDSALYLCASSPARGGGNEQFFGPGTRLTVL.

The chain recombines TRBV5-4 with TRBJ2-5; 8 nucleotides agree with TRBD2. This CDR3 has 16 residues. J gave up 2 bases and V 0 bases, and 6 bases lay outside the gene matches. The V gene's germline CDR1 is SGHNT and CDR2 YYREEE (reference sequence). In DNA form, the CDR3 reads TGTGCCAGCAGCTTGGTGGGTCGGGGGGGGCAAGAGACCCAGTACTTC. It yields the protein CASSLVGRGGQETQYF. Filled out from reference TRBV5-4 and TRBJ2-5, the complete variable domain reads ETGVTQSPTHLIKTRGQQVTLRCSSQSGHNTVSWYQQALGQGPQFIFQYYREEENGRGNFPPRFSGLQFPNYSSELNVNALELDDSALYLCASSLVGRGGQETQYFGPGTRLLVL.

This chain links TRBV5-1 with TRBJ2-5; 8 nucleotides match TRBD2. The V segment lost 2 bases and the J segment 6 bases; nucleotides outside the gene matches: 15. Germline-derived CDR1 and CDR2 are SGHRS and YFSETQ. The CDR3 contains 17 residues. Written as DNA, the CDR3 is TGCGCCAGCAGCTTATCCCAAACGAGGGTAGCGGGAAAGACCCAGTACTTC. Encoded protein: CASSLSQTRVAGKTQYF.

This sequence joins TRBV28 and TRBJ1-2; D remains unclear. The germline V gene has CDR1 MDHEN and CDR2 SYDVKM. The CDR3 spans 14 residues. Trimming pared 3 bases from V and 8 bases from J, leaving 16 bases between. In DNA, the CDR3 is TGTGCCAGCAGTTTCTTAGTTCCTGCGGAGGGCTACACCTTC. It specifies CASSFLVPAEGYTF.

The chain uses TRBV6-5 and TRBJ2-1, with D perhaps matching TRBD1 (5 bases). CDR3 length: 14 amino acids. Germline V gives CDR1 MNHEY, CDR2 SVGAGI. V was shortened by 0 bases and J by 4 bases, with 7 bases between the two germline ends. DNA for the CDR3: TGTGCCAGCAGTTACTCGAGACAGTACAATGAGCAGTTCTTC. The encoded protein is CASSYSRQYNEQFF.

As DNA, the CDR3 is TGCGCCAGCAGCCGGGGGTTTCAGGTCAATGAGCAGTTCTTC. It specifies CASSRGFQVNEQFF. This chain links TRBV5-1 with TRBJ2-1; perhaps TRBD2 as D (6 bases). Germline values: CDR1 SGHRS, CDR2 YFSETQ. Trimming took 4 bases from V and 6 from J, leaving 14 bases between them. CDR3 length: 14 amino acids.

The rearrangement joins TRBV27 to TRBJ2-3, with 14 positions matching TRBD2. V lost 8 bases, J lost 6 bases, and 7 bases stayed unmatched. The CDR3 is 15 amino acids. Germline V gene data show CDR1 as MNHEY and CDR2 as SMNVEV (reference sequence). The CDR3 reads CASRGLAGGRDTQYF. For the CDR3, the DNA is TGTGCCAGCCGAGGACTAGCGGGGGGCCGGGATACGCAGTATTTT.

This chain uses TRBV6-5 with TRBJ1-2; TRBD1 aligns across 8 bases. The CDR3 totals 15 residues. The junction had 14 bases not matched to a gene; V was cut back by 6 bases and J by 8 bases. CDR1 and CDR2 from the germline V gene are MNHEY and SVGAGI. CDR3 nucleotide sequence: TGTGCCAGCAGCTCTCTGGACAGGGCGAATTTGGGCTACACCTTC. It codes for CASSSLDRANLGYTF.

V usage is TRBV4-1 and J usage is TRBJ2-5; 11 nucleotides line up with TRBD2. From germline, CDR1 is MGHRA and CDR2 YSYEKL. Germline trimming cut 0 bases from V and 4 bases from J; bases unmatched to any gene: 4. This CDR3 has 16 residues. The CDR3 reads CASSQDLLAGVETQYF. CDR3 DNA: TGCGCCAGCAGCCAAGATTTACTAGCGGGAGTAGAGACCCAGTACTTC.